The clone carrying this T cell receptor (beta chain) was seen only a few times. Per the germline V gene, CDR1 is SGHDT and CDR2 is YYEEEE. The CDR3 loop spans 14 amino acids. Trimming took off 4 bases at V and 2 bases at J, with 12 bases between the two ends. The sample comes from a study of cytomegalovirus exposure and HLA in healthy donors. Both 60 Vbeta primers and 13 Jbeta primers went into the PCR. The data were produced by immunoSEQ multiplex PCR, yet TCRdb's version contains in-frame clones alone and is incomplete. The sample consists of roughly 130,000 clones, more than 8% of them appearing once.

The genes are TRBV5-6 and TRBJ2-5, with a possible D match to TRBD1 (5 bases). The sequence was collected from a middle-aged man in good health and CMV-seronegative. The sequenced sample consisted of PBMCs. The CDR3: CASSQTGLQETQYF. DNA for the CDR3: TGTGCCAGCAGCCAAACAGGTCTTCAAGAGACCCAGTACTTC.